Included here is one TCR beta chain sequence, with context. Methods used by the authors: Estimated nucleated cell counts came from reference gene primer amplification. Sequencing used immunoSEQ multiplex PCR; TCRdb keeps in-frame clones, though not all of them. V and J calls and clone size come straight from that table; D and trimming were deduced from the DNA. The data show roughly 42,000 clones, more than 70% seen once. These data are taken from a study of blood T cell repertoires in COVID-19. At the level of the study: Samples of COVID-19 (acute and convalescent) were obtained from the United States, Italy and Spain. T cells, B-cell-depleted T cells, or PBMCs provided the cDNA or gDNA that served as material.

V was cut by 5 bases and J by 9 bases, with 22 bases left in between. Germline assignment: CDR1 MDHEN and CDR2 SYDVKM. The CDR3 length is 15 residues. The specimen sequenced was peripheral blood. The TCR originated in a human donor in a cohort sampled during active COVID-19. This sequence joins TRBV28 and TRBJ1-2; possibly TRBD1 for D (6 bases). The CDR3 DNA sequence: TGTGCCAGCAGTCACCGGGTGACAGGCGCATTTCGCTACACCTTC. Its translation: CASSHRVTGAFRYTF.